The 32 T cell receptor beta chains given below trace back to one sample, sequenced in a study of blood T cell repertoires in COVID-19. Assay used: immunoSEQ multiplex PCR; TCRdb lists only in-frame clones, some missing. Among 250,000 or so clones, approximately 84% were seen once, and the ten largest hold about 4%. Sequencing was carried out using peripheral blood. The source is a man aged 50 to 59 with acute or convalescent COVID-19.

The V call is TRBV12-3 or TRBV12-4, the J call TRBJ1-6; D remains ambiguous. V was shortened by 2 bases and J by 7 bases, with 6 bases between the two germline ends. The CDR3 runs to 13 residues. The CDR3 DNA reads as TGTGCCAGCAGTTTATCCTCCAATTCACCCCTCCACTTT. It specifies CASSLSSNSPLHF.

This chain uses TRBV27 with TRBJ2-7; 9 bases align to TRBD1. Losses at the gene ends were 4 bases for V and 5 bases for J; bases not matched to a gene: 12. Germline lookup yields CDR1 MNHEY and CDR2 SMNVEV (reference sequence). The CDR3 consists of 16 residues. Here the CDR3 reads CASSSKEQGAQNEQYF. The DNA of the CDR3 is TGTGCCAGCAGTTCAAAAGAACAGGGGGCGCAAAACGAGCAGTACTTC.

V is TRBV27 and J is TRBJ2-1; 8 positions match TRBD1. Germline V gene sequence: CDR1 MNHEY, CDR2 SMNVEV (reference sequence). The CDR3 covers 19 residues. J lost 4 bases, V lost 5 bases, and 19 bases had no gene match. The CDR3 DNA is TGTGCCAGCAGTCCAAATTCCGGGACAGGAGCTGAGTGGTACAATGAGCAGTTCTTC. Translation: CASSPNSGTGAEWYNEQFF.

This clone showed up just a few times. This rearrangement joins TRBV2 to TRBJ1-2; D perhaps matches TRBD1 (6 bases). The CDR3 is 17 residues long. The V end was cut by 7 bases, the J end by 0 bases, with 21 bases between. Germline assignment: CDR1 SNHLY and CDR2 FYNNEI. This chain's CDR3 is CASTDRGAFFANYGYTF. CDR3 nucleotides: TGTGCCAGCACCGACCGGGGGGCGTTTTTTGCTAACTATGGCTACACCTTC.

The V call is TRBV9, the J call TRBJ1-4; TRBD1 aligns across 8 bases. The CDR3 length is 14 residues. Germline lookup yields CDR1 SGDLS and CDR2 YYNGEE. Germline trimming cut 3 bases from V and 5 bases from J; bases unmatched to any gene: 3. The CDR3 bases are TGTGCCAGCAGCGGGGGACAGGAGAATGAAAAACTGTTTTTT. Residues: CASSGGQENEKLFF.

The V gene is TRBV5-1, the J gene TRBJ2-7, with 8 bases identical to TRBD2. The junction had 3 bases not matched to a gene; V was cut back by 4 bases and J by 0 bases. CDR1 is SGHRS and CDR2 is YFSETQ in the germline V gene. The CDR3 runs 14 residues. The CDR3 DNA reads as TGCGCCAGCAGCGTTAGCGGGACCTCCTACGAGCAGTACTTC. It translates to CASSVSGTSYEQYF. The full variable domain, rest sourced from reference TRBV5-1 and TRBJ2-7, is KAGVTQTPRYLIKTRGQQVTLSCSPISGHRSVSWYQQTPGQGLQFLFEYFSETQRNKGNFPGRFSGRQFSNSRSEMNVSTLELGDSALYLCASSVSGTSYEQYFGPGTRLTVT.

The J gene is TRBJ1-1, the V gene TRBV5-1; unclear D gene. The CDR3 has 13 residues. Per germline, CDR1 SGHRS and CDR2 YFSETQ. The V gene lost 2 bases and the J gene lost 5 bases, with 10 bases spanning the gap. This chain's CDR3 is CASSFSGGTEAFF. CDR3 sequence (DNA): TGCGCCAGCAGCTTCTCCGGAGGGACTGAAGCTTTCTTT.

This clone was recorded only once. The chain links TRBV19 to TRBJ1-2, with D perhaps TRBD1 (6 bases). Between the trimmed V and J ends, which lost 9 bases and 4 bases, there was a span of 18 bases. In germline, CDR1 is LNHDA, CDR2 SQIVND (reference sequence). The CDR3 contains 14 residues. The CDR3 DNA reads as TGTGCCAGCGAAGTCTCTGGACAGCCCTATGGCTACACCTTC. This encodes CASEVSGQPYGYTF.

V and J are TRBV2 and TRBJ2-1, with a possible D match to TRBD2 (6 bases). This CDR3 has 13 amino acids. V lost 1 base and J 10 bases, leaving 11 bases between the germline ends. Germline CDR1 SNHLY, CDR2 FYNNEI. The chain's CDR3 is CASSEDGTGEQFF. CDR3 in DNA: TGTGCCAGCAGTGAAGATGGGACTGGGGAGCAGTTCTTC.

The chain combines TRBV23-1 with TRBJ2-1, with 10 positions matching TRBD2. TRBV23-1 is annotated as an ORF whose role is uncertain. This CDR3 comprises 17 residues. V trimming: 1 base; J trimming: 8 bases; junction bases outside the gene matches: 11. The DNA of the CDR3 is TGCGCCAGCAGTCAATTAGCGGGAGGACAGGGTGTCGATGAGCAGTTCTTC. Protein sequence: CASSQLAGGQGVDEQFF.

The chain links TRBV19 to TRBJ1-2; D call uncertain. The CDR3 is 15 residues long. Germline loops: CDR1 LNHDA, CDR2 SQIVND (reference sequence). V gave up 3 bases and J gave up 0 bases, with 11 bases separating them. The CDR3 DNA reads TGTGCCAGTAGTATCCTTCTAGAAGCTAACTATGGCTACACCTTC. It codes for CASSILLEANYGYTF.

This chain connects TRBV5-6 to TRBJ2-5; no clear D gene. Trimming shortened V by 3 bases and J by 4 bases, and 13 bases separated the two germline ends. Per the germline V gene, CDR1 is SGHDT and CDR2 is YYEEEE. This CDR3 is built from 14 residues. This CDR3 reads CASSSEVPVETQYF. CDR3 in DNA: TGTGCCAGCAGCTCTGAGGTCCCCGTAGAGACCCAGTACTTC.

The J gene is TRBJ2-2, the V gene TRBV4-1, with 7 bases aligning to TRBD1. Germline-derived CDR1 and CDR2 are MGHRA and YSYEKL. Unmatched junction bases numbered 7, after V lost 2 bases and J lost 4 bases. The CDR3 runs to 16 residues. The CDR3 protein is CASSQPGQQITGELFF. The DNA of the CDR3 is TGCGCCAGCAGCCAACCGGGACAGCAGATCACCGGGGAGCTGTTTTTT.

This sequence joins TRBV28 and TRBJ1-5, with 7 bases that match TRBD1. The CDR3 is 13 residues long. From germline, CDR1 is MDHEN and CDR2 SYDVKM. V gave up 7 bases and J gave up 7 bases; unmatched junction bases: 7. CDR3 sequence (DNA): TGTGCCAGCACTAAGGGGGCGCGGCAGCCCCAGCATTTT. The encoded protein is CASTKGARQPQHF. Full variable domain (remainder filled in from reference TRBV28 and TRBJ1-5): DVKVTQSSRYLVKRTGEKVFLECVQDMDHENMFWYRQDPGLGLRLIYFSYDVKMKEKGDIPEGYSVSREKKERFSLILESASTNQTSMYLCASTKGARQPQHFGDGTRLSIL.

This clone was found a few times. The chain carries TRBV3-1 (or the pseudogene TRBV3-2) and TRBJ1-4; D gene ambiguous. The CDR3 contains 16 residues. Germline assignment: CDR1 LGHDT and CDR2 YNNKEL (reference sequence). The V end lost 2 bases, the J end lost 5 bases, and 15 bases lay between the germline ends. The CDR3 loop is CASSQSGEGRNEKLFF. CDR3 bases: TGTGCCAGCAGCCAATCCGGGGAGGGTCGAAATGAAAAACTGTTTTTT.

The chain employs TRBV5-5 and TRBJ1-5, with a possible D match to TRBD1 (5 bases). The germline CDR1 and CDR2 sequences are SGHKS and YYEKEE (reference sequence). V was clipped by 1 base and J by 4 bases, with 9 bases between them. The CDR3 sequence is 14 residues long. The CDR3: CASSLMAGNQPQHF. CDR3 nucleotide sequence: TGTGCCAGCAGCTTGATGGCAGGGAATCAGCCCCAGCATTTT.

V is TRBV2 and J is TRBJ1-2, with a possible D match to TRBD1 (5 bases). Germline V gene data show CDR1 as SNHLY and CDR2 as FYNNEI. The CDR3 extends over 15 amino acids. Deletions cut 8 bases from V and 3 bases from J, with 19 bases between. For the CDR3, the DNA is TGTGCCAGCTTTTCAGGGCAGGGCGCTTACTATGGCTACACCTTC. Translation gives CASFSGQGAYYGYTF.

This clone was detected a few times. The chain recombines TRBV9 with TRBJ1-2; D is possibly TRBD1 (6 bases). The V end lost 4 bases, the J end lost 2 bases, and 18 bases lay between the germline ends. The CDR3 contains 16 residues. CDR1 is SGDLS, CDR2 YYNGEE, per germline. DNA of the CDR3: TGTGCCAGCAGCCATGACACACAGGGTCCCAACTATGGCTACACCTTC. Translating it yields CASSHDTQGPNYGYTF.

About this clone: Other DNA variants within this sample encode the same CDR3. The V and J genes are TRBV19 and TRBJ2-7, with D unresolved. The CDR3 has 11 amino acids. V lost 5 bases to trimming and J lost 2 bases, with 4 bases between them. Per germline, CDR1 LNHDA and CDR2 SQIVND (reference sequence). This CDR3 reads CASSPAYEQYF. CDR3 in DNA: TGTGCCAGTAGTCCCGCCTACGAGCAGTACTTC.

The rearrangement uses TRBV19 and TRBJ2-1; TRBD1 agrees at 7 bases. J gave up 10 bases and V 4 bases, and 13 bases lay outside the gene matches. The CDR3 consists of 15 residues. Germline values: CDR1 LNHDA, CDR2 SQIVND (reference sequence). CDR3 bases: TGTGCCAGTAGTACGACAGGGCGACGACTCGGGGAGCAGTTCTTC. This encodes CASSTTGRRLGEQFF.

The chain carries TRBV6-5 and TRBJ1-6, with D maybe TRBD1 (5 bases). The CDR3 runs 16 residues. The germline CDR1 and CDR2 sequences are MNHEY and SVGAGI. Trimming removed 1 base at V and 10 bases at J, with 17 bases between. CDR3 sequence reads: CASSYFFGRVDSPLHF. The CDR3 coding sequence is TGTGCCAGCAGTTACTTTTTCGGCAGGGTGGACTCACCCCTCCACTTT.

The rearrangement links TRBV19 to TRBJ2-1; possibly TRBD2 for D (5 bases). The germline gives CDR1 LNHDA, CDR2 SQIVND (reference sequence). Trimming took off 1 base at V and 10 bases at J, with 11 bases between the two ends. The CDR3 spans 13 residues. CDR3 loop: CASSIVRTGEQFF. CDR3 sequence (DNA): TGTGCCAGTAGTATAGTTAGGACGGGAGAGCAGTTCTTC.

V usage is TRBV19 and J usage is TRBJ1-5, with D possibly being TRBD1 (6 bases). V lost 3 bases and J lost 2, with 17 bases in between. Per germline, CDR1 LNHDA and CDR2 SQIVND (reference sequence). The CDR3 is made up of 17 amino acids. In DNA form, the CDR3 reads TGTGCCAGTAGTATTTATGAGGACAGTTACGGCAATCAGCCCCAGCATTTT. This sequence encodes CASSIYEDSYGNQPQHF. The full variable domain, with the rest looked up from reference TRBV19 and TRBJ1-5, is DGGITQSPKYLFRKEGQNVTLSCEQNLNHDAMYWYRQDPGQGLRLIYYSQIVNDFQKGDIAEGYSVSREKKESFPLTVTSAQKNPTAFYLCASSIYEDSYGNQPQHFGDGTRLSIL.

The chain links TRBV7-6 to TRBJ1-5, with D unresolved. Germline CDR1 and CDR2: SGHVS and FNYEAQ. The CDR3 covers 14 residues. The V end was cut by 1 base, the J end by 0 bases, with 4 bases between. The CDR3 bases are TGTGCCAGCAGCTTAGATTATAGCAATCAGCCCCAGCATTTT. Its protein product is CASSLDYSNQPQHF. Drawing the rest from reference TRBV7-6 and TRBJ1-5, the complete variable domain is GAGVSQSPRYKVTKRGQDVALRCDPISGHVSLYWYRQALGQGPEFLTYFNYEAQQDKSGLPNDRFSAERPEGSISTLTIQRTEQRDSAMYRCASSLDYSNQPQHFGDGTRLSIL.

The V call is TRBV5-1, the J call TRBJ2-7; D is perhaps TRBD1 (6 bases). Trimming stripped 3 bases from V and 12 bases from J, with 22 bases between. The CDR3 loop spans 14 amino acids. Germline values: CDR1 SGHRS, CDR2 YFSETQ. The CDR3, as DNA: TGCGCCAGCAGCTCCGGACGCGGTAGGGGGTCTGCGTACTTC. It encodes CASSSGRGRGSAYF.

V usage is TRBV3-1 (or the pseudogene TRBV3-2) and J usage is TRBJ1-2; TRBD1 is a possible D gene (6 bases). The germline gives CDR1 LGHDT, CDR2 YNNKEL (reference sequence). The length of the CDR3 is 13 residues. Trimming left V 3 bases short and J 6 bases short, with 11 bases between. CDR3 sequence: CASSHWSGDGYTF. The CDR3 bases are TGTGCCAGCAGCCATTGGTCAGGGGATGGCTACACCTTC.

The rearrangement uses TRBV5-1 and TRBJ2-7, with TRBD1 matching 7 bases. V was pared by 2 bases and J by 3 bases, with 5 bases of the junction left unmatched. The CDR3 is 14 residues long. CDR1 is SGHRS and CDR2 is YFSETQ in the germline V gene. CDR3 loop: CASSFGTASYEQYF. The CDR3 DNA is TGCGCCAGCAGCTTTGGGACAGCGAGCTACGAGCAGTACTTC.

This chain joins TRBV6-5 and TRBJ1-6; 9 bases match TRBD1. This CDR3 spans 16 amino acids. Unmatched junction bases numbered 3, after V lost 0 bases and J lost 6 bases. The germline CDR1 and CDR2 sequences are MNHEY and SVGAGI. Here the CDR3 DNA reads TGTGCCAGCAGTTACTCGCGGGACAGGGTTAATTCACCCCTCCACTTT. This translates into CASSYSRDRVNSPLHF.

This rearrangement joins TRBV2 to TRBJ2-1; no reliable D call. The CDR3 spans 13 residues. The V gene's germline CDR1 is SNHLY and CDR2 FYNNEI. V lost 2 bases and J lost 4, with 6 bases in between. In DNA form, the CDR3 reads TGTGCCAGCAGTGAACTCAGGTACAATGAGCAGTTCTTC. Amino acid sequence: CASSELRYNEQFF.

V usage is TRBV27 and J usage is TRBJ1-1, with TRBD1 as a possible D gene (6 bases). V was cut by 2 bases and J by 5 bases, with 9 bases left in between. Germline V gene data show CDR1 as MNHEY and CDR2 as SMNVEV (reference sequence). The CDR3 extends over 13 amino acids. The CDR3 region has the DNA TGTGCCAGCAGTTTAGTAGGGGGAACTGAAGCTTTCTTT. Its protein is CASSLVGGTEAFF.

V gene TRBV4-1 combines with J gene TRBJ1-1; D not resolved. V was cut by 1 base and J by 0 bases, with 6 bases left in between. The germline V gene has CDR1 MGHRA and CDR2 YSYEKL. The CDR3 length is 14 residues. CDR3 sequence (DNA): TGCGCCAGCAGCCAAGGTCTTGTGAACACTGAAGCTTTCTTT. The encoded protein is CASSQGLVNTEAFF.

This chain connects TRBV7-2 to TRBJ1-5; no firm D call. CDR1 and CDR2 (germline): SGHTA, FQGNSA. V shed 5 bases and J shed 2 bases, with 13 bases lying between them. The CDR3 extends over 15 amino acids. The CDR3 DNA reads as TGTGCCAGCAGCCTTCAGTGGTCTGGCAATCAGCCCCAGCATTTT. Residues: CASSLQWSGNQPQHF.